Included here is one T cell receptor (beta chain) sequence, with context. This clone was counted once. Which antigen it targets is not known. Base qualities are not recorded, but no much larger clone differs from it by a single base. This entry belongs to a study of T cell responses to AZD1222 COVID-19 vaccine (dated by TCRdb to the early 2020s). Turning to the overall study: Because spike-specific TCR depth and breadth did not differ between the two schedules, AZD1222 recipients who got a second dose at roughly 4 weeks were pooled with those who got a second dose at roughly 12 weeks. TCR sequencing was performed for fewer than 250 trial participants, of whom 200 to 220 were given two doses of AZD1222 and some 26 were given two doses of MenACWY control vaccine. Trial participants were enrolled by age into subgroups of 18-55, 56-69 and 70-plus years, and 148, 28 and 57 TCR-sequenced participants, respectively, were included in these subgroups. Overall study results and their limits: Participants were mostly white British and included more females than males, and it was suggested by the authors that clonal diversity may have been underestimated. The vaccine-associated CD4 TCRs covered the entire spike protein, and the dominant responses fell in regions 160-218 and 743-854. In the small 56-69-year group, the increase in depth fell short of significance, most likely because of low power. Nearly half of unique spike-specific TCRs reportedly recognized epitopes outside regions mutated in the B.1.351 and B.1.1.7 variants. A significant rise in spike-specific TCR breadth and depth was observed after two AZD1222 doses relative to day 0 and relative to MenACWY recipients. Because no samples from the day 14 peak response were available, repertoires could be characterized only after the peak T cell response. Only five or six AZD1222 recipients were SARS-CoV-2 seropositive at baseline, limiting conclusions about previously exposed vaccinees.

The CDR3 goes from the cysteine to the phenylalanine over 12 residues. Only CDR3 DNA remains: 36 bases, in frame from the first base. Based on the germline V gene, the CDR1 and CDR2 sequences are MDHEN and SYDVKM. At the junction V is shortened by 7 bases and J by 8 bases, with 14 bases in between. The CDR3 regions of human TCRbeta chains were analyzed by immunosequencing. The published analysis was carried out like this. Repertoire TCRs were matched against a reference library of SARS-CoV-2-specific TCRs generated with the MIRA antigen-specificity platform. Breadth was defined as the fraction of unique TCRs that were SARS-CoV-2-associated. Depth was defined as the fraction of total T cells that were SARS-CoV-2-associated. Using the MIRA data, every spike-specific TCR was mapped to the spike region that the TCR reacted to and assigned to either a CD4 or a CD8 class. Log10-transformed breadth and depth values were compared by one-way ANOVA with Sidak's multiple comparisons tests. The table was pulled from immuneACCESS by TCRdb, which kept in-frame rearrangements only. Such tables lose some clones; where checked, under half of the loss comes from unresolved V genes, and the rest has no known cause. V and J calls and clone size are those listed in that table; D and trimming were worked out from the DNA. This sample holds 180,000 or so clones; approximately 88% were observed only once. The leading ten clones occupy 1.5% to 2% of the sample.

According to the study, the label for this sample's time point signals: baseline before first vaccination. Samples from vaccinated people were obtained from the UK trials COV001 and COV002, which included a single-blind randomized controlled phase 2/3 trial of AZD1222 (ChAdOx1 nCoV-19) in healthy adults. Trial participant PBMC samples were collected at day 0 and day 28 after the second dose for TCRbeta chain sequencing. The rearrangement joined TRBV28 to TRBJ1-2; a weak D assignment points to TRBD1 (6 bases agree). The sequence was collected from an adult in good health. The source was peripheral blood, collected on day 0 of AZD1222 vaccination. At the DNA level, the sequence is TGTGCCAGCACCCTTACAGGGCTCGGCTACACCTTC. Its coded protein is CASTLTGLGYTF.